This paragraph reports one T cell receptor (beta chain). Its specificity is not known. The data derive from a study of T cell responses to AZD1222 COVID-19 vaccine. Notes on the study in general: Spike-specific TCR breadth and depth went up after people got two AZD1222 doses.

TCRdb keeps only in-frame clones here, not all; method: immunoSEQ multiplex PCR. The repertoire consists of 120,000 to 150,000 clones, with approximately 88% occurring once and the leading ten covering 2.2%. V lost 6 bases, J lost 4 bases, and 15 bases lay in between. The V gene's germline CDR1 is SGHVS and CDR2 FQNEAQ. The CDR3 is made up of 14 amino acids. J is TRBJ1-1 and V is TRBV7-8; tentative D call: TRBD1 (5 bases). The receptor was derived from an adult in good health. The sequencing here drew on peripheral blood, taken on day 0 of AZD1222 vaccination. The CDR3 nucleotides are TGTGCCAGCAGAGGGGAGATGAGTAGCACTGAAGCTTTCTTT. Translation: CASRGEMSSTEAFF.